This record covers a single TCR beta chain. The sample contains more than one DNA sequence encoding this CDR3. This entry belongs to a study of blood T cell repertoires in COVID-19. CDR3 length: 15 amino acids. With V trimmed by 6 bases and J by 5 bases, 8 bases remained unmatched. The germline CDR1 and CDR2 sequences are LNHDA and SQIVND (reference sequence). Using immunoSEQ multiplex PCR, the repertoire was profiled, and TCRdb retains in-frame clones only, with some absent. The data hold roughly 380,000 clones, with approximately 80% observed a single time. This receptor was obtained from a human donor with acute or convalescent COVID-19. The donor label of this sample is uncertain. The V and J genes are TRBV19 and TRBJ1-5, with 9 positions matching TRBD1. Sequenced input: peripheral blood. The CDR3: CASRPRTGDYQPQHF. CDR3 in DNA: TGTGCCAGTAGGCCGAGGACAGGGGATTATCAGCCCCAGCATTTT.